The 7 T cell receptor beta chains below all came from one sample that was sequenced in a study of T cell repertoires in cytomegalovirus infection. No antigen has been identified for these receptors. Using its own MiXCR run on the reads, TCRdb lists one record per CDR3 protein. This table holds roughly 860,000 distinct CDR3 sequences, about 30% found once. This material consisted of cultured CD8+ T cells from PBMCs, taken from culture after CMV antigen stimulation. These receptors were taken from a human donor in good health (CMV status not recorded). Some clones in this sample may be carry-over from other donors' samples.

The V call is TRBV2, the J call TRBJ2-3; D is uncertain. This CDR3 has 16 residues. The V gene's germline CDR1 is SNHLY and CDR2 FYNNEI. Trimming left V 5 bases short and J 2 bases short, with 17 bases between. This CDR3 is CASSSQEWPLTDTQYF. CDR3 bases: TGTGCCAGCAGTTCCCAGGAGTGGCCCCTCACAGATACGCAGTATTTT. Together with reference TRBV2 and TRBJ2-3, the CDR3 gives the full variable domain: EPEVTQTPSHQVTQMGQEVILRCVPISNHLYFYWYRQILGQKVEFLVSFYNNEISEKSEIFDDQFSVERPDGSNFTLKIRSTKLEDSAMYFCASSSQEWPLTDTQYFGPGTRLTVL.

There are a few counts of this clonotype. This CDR3 is CSARPGGRTDTQYF. The CDR3 region has the DNA TGCAGTGCTAGACCGGGGGGGCGCACAGATACGCAGTATTTT. The chain joins TRBV20-1 to TRBJ2-3; 8 nucleotides match TRBD2. The trim removed 2 bases at V and 1 base at J, leaving 2 bases unmatched. CDR3 length: 14 residues. Germline CDR1 reads DFQATT; CDR2 reads SNEGSKA (reference sequence).

This clonotype was picked up a small number of times. The gene calls are TRBV6-6 and TRBJ1-1; D remains unclear. V was clipped by 2 bases and J by 0 bases, with 7 bases between them. Per germline, CDR1 MNHNY and CDR2 SVGAGI (reference sequence). The CDR3 length is 14 residues. CDR3 sequence (DNA): TGTGCCAGCAGTTACCAAAAGGTGAACACTGAAGCTTTCTTT. Its protein is CASSYQKVNTEAFF.

The genes are TRBV6-6 and TRBJ2-2; possibly TRBD1 or TRBD2 for D (5 bases each). The CDR3 covers 13 residues. Trimming left V 2 bases short and J 8 bases short, with 9 bases between. Germline V gives CDR1 MNHNY, CDR2 SVGAGI (reference sequence). The CDR3 reads CASSYGGNGELFF. In nucleotides, the CDR3 is TGTGCCAGCAGTTACGGGGGTAATGGGGAGCTGTTTTTT.

For this clonotype: Being one base from a much bigger clone, this may be a read error. The chain uses TRBV6-5 and TRBJ1-2, with D possibly matching TRBD1 (5 bases). Deletions cut 0 bases from V and 2 bases from J, with 7 bases between. This CDR3 has 14 residues. The germline V gene encodes CDR1 MNHEY and CDR2 SVGAGI. The CDR3 protein is CASSYSSGNYGYTF. CDR3 DNA: TGTGCCAGCAGTTACTCGTCAGGGAACTATGGCTACACCTTC.

The chain recombines TRBV7-6 with TRBJ2-1; 7 nucleotides align to TRBD2. Germline V gene sequence: CDR1 SGHVS, CDR2 FNYEAQ. V trimming: 7 bases; J trimming: 6 bases; junction bases outside the gene matches: 12. The CDR3 has 15 amino acids. The CDR3 loop reads CASTQRTGGFNEQFF. CDR3 DNA: TGTGCCAGCACCCAACGAACCGGGGGGTTCAATGAGCAGTTCTTC. The full variable domain, with the rest looked up from reference TRBV7-6 and TRBJ2-1, is GAGVSQSPRYKVTKRGQDVALRCDPISGHVSLYWYRQALGQGPEFLTYFNYEAQQDKSGLPNDRFSAERPEGSISTLTIQRTEQRDSAMYRCASTQRTGGFNEQFFGPGTRLTVL.

This clonotype was seen repeatedly, ten times or more. The V call is TRBV6-1, the J call TRBJ2-2, with 7 bases that match TRBD1. Germline values: CDR1 MNHNS, CDR2 SASEGT. V lost 4 bases and J lost 4; bases outside the gene matches: 12. This CDR3 contains 17 residues. The CDR3 region is CASSARPDRVGTGELFF. CDR3 nucleotide sequence: TGTGCCAGCAGTGCCCGCCCCGACAGGGTTGGCACCGGGGAGCTGTTTTTT.